A single sample gave rise to the 21 T cell receptor beta chains below, sequenced in a study of T cells in Graves' hyperthyroidism and ophthalmopathy. TCR beta CDR3 regions were amplified from RNA. The HTBI primer set drove a first-round RT-PCR of the TCR CDR3. TCRdb analysed the multiplex PCR reads with MiXCR anew, one entry per CDR3 protein. The sample lists approximately 600,000 distinct CDR3 sequences, roughly 20% occurring once. Sequencing input: blood. These receptor sequences come from a young man with Graves' ophthalmopathy.

The table lists this clonotype with a few counts. The chain recombines TRBV24-1 with TRBJ2-7, with no clear D. The CDR3 covers 12 residues. Trimming stripped 3 bases from V and 8 bases from J, with 10 bases between. Germline-derived CDR1 and CDR2 are KGHDR and SFDVKD. For the CDR3, the DNA is TGTGCCACCAGTGATCGAGCTGAGAAGCAGTACTTC. Protein product: CATSDRAEKQYF.

This clonotype has more than one count but fewer than ten. The rearrangement joins TRBV19 to TRBJ2-7; a possible D gene is TRBD2 (6 bases). Between the trimmed V and J ends, which lost 4 bases and 4 bases, there was a span of 14 bases. The CDR3 runs 14 residues. Per the germline V gene, CDR1 is LNHDA and CDR2 is SQIVND (reference sequence). The CDR3 here is CASSTGEYKYEQYF. DNA for the CDR3: TGTGCCAGTAGTACGGGGGAGTACAAGTACGAGCAGTACTTC.

This chain joins TRBV7-9 and TRBJ2-3, with 7 positions matching TRBD2. CDR1 is SEHNR, CDR2 FQNEAQ, per germline (reference sequence). This CDR3 spans 13 amino acids. Losses at the gene ends were 7 bases for V and 4 bases for J; bases not matched to a gene: 5. The CDR3 bases are TGTGCCAGCATCTCGGGAGGCGCAGATACGCAGTATTTT. As protein: CASISGGADTQYF.

In its sample, this clonotype was seen many times. V is TRBV20-1 and J is TRBJ2-3; 11 bases agree with TRBD2. V was pared by 6 bases and J by 5 bases, with 7 bases of the junction left unmatched. The CDR3 runs 14 residues. Germline V gives CDR1 DFQATT, CDR2 SNEGSKA (reference sequence). Here the CDR3 DNA reads TGCAGTGCGTCACTAGCGGGAGTCCAAGATACGCAGTATTTT. Protein: CSASLAGVQDTQYF.

This clonotype has at least ten counts. The J gene is TRBJ1-1, the V gene TRBV27, with D unresolved. The germline CDR1 and CDR2 sequences are MNHEY and SMNVEV (reference sequence). V lost 5 bases, J lost 1 base, and 14 bases lay in between. The CDR3 is 15 amino acids. The CDR3 DNA sequence: TGTGCCAGCAGTCCAACCGTACGCGGGAACACTGAAGCTTTCTTT. Protein product: CASSPTVRGNTEAFF.

The chain is built from TRBV28 and TRBJ1-6; possibly TRBD1 for D (5 bases). The CDR3 has 14 amino acids. V lost 7 bases, J lost 8 bases, and 15 bases lay in between. The germline gives CDR1 MDHEN, CDR2 SYDVKM. CDR3 sequence reads: CASNTPGRDSPLHF. CDR3 DNA: TGTGCCAGCAATACTCCGGGCAGGGATTCACCCCTCCACTTT.

V usage is TRBV7-9 and J usage is TRBJ2-1; a possible D gene is TRBD2 (5 bases). Germline assignment: CDR1 SEHNR and CDR2 FQNEAQ (reference sequence). The CDR3 loop spans 15 amino acids. Trimming shortened V by 1 base and J by 8 bases, and 15 bases separated the two germline ends. This CDR3 is CASSLGVAGVDEQFF. CDR3 DNA sequence: TGTGCCAGCAGCTTAGGAGTAGCCGGGGTGGATGAGCAGTTCTTC.

V is TRBV7-9 and J is TRBJ1-2, with 9 bases fitting TRBD1. The CDR3 runs 17 residues. Germline CDR1 is SEHNR and CDR2 is FQNEAQ (reference sequence). V lost 3 bases, J lost 2 bases, and 10 bases stayed unmatched. In nucleotides, the CDR3 is TGTGCCAGCAGCTTCCAACCTACAGGACAGGGGAACTATGGCTACACCTTC. Amino acids: CASSFQPTGQGNYGYTF.

Ten or more counts support this clonotype. The CDR3 region is CASSSDGTSGNTIYF. The CDR3 bases are TGCGCCAGCAGCTCGGACGGGACCTCTGGAAACACCATATATTTT. The chain carries TRBV5-1 and TRBJ1-3; D perhaps matches TRBD1 (5 bases). CDR1 is SGHRS, CDR2 YFSETQ, per germline. The V end lost 3 bases, the J end lost 0 bases, and 10 bases lay between the germline ends. The CDR3 contains 15 residues.

A few counts support this clonotype. This chain uses TRBV25-1 with TRBJ2-5; D unresolved. This CDR3 comprises 16 residues. V lost 5 bases, J lost 0 bases, and 16 bases lay in between. Germline-derived CDR1 and CDR2 are MGHDK and SYGVNS. The CDR3 reads CASSTPRAVYQETQYF. CDR3 nucleotides: TGTGCCAGCAGTACCCCTCGGGCGGTGTACCAAGAGACCCAGTACTTC. Complete variable domain (other parts from reference TRBV25-1 and TRBJ2-5): EADIYQTPRYLVIGTGKKITLECSQTMGHDKMYWYQQDPGMELHLIHYSYGVNSTEKGDLSSESTVSRIRTEHFPLTLESARPSHTSQYLCASSTPRAVYQETQYFGPGTRLLVL.

This clonotype was observed many times. The J gene is TRBJ1-5, the V gene TRBV28; TRBD1 is a possible D gene (5 bases). The V end was cut by 4 bases, the J end by 3 bases, with 19 bases between. Looked up from germline, CDR1 is MDHEN and CDR2 is SYDVKM. The CDR3 sequence is 17 residues long. Here the CDR3 DNA reads TGTGCCAGCAGTTACGCCCGCAGGGTGATGGCCAATCAGCCCCAGCATTTT. It translates to CASSYARRVMANQPQHF.

This clonotype was seen ten or more times. The DNA of the CDR3 is TGTGCCAGCAGCTTAGAACAGTCCTACGAGCAGTACTTC. As protein: CASSLEQSYEQYF. V is TRBV7-9 and J is TRBJ2-7; no clear D. The germline V and J ends were trimmed by 1 base and 1 base, with 5 bases remaining between them. From germline, CDR1 is SEHNR and CDR2 FQNEAQ (reference sequence). The length of the CDR3 is 13 residues.

This clonotype occurred a few times. The rearrangement links TRBV6-1 to TRBJ2-2, with D tentatively TRBD1 or TRBD2 (5 bases each). The CDR3 has 16 amino acids. Germline-derived CDR1 and CDR2 are MNHNS and SASEGT. V was trimmed by 5 bases and J by 6 bases, leaving 19 bases between them. CDR3 coding DNA: TGTGCCAGCAGTTCGACTGGGACCCACGGCGCCGGGGAGCTGTTTTTT. It specifies CASSSTGTHGAGELFF.

Comments on this clonotype: At one of its ends the junction is not consistent with the germline gene, which may arise from a read error. The chain is built from TRBV7-9 and TRBJ2-7; 9 nucleotides line up with TRBD2. CDR1 and CDR2 (germline): SEHNR, FQNEAQ (reference sequence). CDR3 length: 14 residues. In DNA form, the CDR3 reads TGTGCCTGCAGCCCGACTAGCGGAGACTACGAGCAGTACTTC. Protein: CACSPTSGDYEQYF. The whole variable domain, remainder taken from reference TRBV7-9 and TRBJ2-7, is DTGVSQNPRHKITKRGQNVTFRCDPISEHNRLYWYRQTLGQGPEFLTYFQNEAQLEKSRLLSDRFSAERPKGSFSTLEIQRTEQGDSAMYLCACSPTSGDYEQYFGPGTRLTVT.

This clonotype was counted at least ten times. J is TRBJ1-2 and V is TRBV18; D gene unclear. Germline CDR1 and CDR2: KGHSH and LQKENI. The ends were cut back, 6 bases at V and 7 bases at J, with 18 bases in the middle. This CDR3 is 14 amino acids long. The DNA for the CDR3 is TGTGCCAGCTCTCCCCCATCAGGCGTCCGTGGCTACACCTTC. Its protein is CASSPPSGVRGYTF.

V is TRBV7-9 and J is TRBJ2-2; 9 bases map to TRBD2. Unmatched junction bases numbered 10, after V lost 5 bases and J lost 0 bases. CDR3 length equals 18 residues. CDR1 and CDR2 (germline): SEHNR, FQNEAQ (reference sequence). CDR3 loop: CASSPLGTSTSNTGELFF. In DNA form, the CDR3 reads TGTGCCAGCAGCCCGTTAGGGACTAGCACCTCGAACACCGGGGAGCTGTTTTTT.

The rearrangement joins TRBV3-1 to TRBJ2-1; 15 positions agree with TRBD2. The germline CDR1 and CDR2 sequences are LGHDT and YNNKEL (reference sequence). V lost 3 bases and J lost 6; bases outside the gene matches: 15. The CDR3 length is 20 residues. Written as DNA, the CDR3 is TGTGCCAGCAGCCACACCGATTCCGGGACTAGCGGGAGGCCCCTCAATGAGCAGTTCTTC. It translates to CASSHTDSGTSGRPLNEQFF.

The chain recombines TRBV10-3 with TRBJ1-5; D unresolved. CDR3 length: 15 amino acids. Germline assignment: CDR1 ENHRY and CDR2 SYGVKD. V lost 2 bases and J 3 bases, leaving 11 bases between the germline ends. The CDR3 nucleotides are TGTGCCATCAGTGAGGACGCTACTTTCAATCAGCCCCAGCATTTT. As protein: CAISEDATFNQPQHF.

A few counts support this clonotype. J is TRBJ2-3 and V is TRBV20-1, with D possibly being TRBD1 (5 bases). This CDR3 comprises 14 residues. Trimming stripped 1 base from V and 4 bases from J, with 12 bases between. Germline V gene lookup returns CDR1 DFQATT and CDR2 SNEGSKA (reference sequence). Here the CDR3 DNA reads TGCAGTGCTAGAGTGGAAAGGGGCGCAGATACGCAGTATTTT. This translates into CSARVERGADTQYF.

The chain couples TRBV4-1 to TRBJ1-6; unclear D gene. The CDR3 is 19 amino acids. Trimming took 1 base from V and 6 from J, leaving 22 bases between them. Germline CDR1 MGHRA, CDR2 YSYEKL. CDR3 amino acids: CASSQVPIVLGRINSPLHF. The DNA for the CDR3 is TGCGCCAGCAGCCAAGTCCCCATTGTTTTAGGAAGGATTAATTCACCCCTCCACTTT.

This chain uses TRBV6-2 or TRBV6-3 with TRBJ1-2, with a weak D call TRBD1 (6 bases). Germline V gives CDR1 MNHEY, CDR2 SVGEGT. V gave up 5 bases and J gave up 2 bases, with 9 bases separating them. The CDR3 runs 13 residues. CDR3 loop: CASSAGANYGYTF. CDR3 nucleotides: TGTGCCAGCAGTGCAGGGGCGAACTATGGCTACACCTTC.